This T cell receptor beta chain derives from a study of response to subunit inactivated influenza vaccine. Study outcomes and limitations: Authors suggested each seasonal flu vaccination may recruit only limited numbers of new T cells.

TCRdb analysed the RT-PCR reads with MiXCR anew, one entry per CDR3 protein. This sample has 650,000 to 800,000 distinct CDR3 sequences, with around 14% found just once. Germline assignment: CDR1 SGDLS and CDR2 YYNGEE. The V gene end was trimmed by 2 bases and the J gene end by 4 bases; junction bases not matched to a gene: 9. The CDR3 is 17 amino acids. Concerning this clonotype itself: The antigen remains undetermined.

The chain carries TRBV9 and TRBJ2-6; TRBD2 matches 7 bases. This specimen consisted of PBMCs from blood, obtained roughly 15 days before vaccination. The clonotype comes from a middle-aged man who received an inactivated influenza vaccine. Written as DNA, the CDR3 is TGTGCCAGCAGCGTCTCGGGGAGGGTCTCCGGGGCCAACGTCCTGACTTTC. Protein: CASSVSGRVSGANVLTF.